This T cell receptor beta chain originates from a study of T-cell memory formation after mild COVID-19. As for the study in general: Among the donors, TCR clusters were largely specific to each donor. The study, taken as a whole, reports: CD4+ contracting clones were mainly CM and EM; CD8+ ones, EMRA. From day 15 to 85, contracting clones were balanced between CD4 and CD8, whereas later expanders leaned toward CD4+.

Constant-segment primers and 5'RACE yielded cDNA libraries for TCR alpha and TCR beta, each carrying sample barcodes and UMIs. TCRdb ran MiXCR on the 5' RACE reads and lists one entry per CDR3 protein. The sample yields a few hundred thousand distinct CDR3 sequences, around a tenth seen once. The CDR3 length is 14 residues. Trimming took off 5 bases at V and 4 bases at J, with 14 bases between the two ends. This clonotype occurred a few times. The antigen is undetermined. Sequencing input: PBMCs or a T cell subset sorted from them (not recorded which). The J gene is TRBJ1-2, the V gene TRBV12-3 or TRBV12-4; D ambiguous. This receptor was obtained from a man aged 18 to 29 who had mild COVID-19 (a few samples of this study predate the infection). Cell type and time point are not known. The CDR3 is CASSPDGLGYGYTF. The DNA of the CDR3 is TGTGCCAGCAGTCCGGACGGCCTCGGCTATGGCTACACCTTC.